These T cell receptor beta chains were read from a single sample in a study of human T cells and chemical hapten exposure. TCRdb itself ran the RACE reads through MiXCR, one entry per CDR3 protein. The data contain around 67,000 distinct CDR3 sequences, 8.5% to 9% of them singletons. This specimen consisted of whole blood, obtained in connection with sensitization to the hapten diphenylcyclopropenone (DPC). These receptors were taken from a woman between 45 and 60 years old with alopecia areata. Some clones in this sample may be carry-over from other donors' samples. CDR3s include the opening cysteine and the closing phenylalanine or tryptophan.

J gene,V gene,CDR3 protein
TRBJ1-2,TRBV5-6,CASSLAGNYGYTF
TRBJ2-2,TRBV2,CASSEAPGQGYTGELFF
TRBJ2-1,TRBV7-6,CASSPSGAIGNEQFF
TRBJ2-1,TRBV5-1,CASSLAEGGHLSSYNEQFF
TRBJ2-1,TRBV7-9,CTSSERGPSAYNEQFF
TRBJ2-1,TRBV7-2,CASSLYMSSYNEQFF
TRBJ2-3,TRBV12-3/TRBV12-4,CASSSKDTQYF
TRBJ2-1,TRBV5-1,CASSSLQGNEQFF
TRBJ1-4,TRBV12-3/TRBV12-4,CASSPITGTREKLFF
TRBJ1-1,TRBV7-2,CASSLRNMGTEAFF
TRBJ1-1,TRBV9,CASSVGHGTEAFF
TRBJ1-2,TRBV7-8,CASNFSGGSSGYTF
TRBJ2-7,TRBV20-1,CSARGRGSYEQYF
TRBJ2-1,TRBV12-3/TRBV12-4,CASSISGGAIWNEQFF
TRBJ1-6,TRBV5-4,CASSPQVNSPLHF
TRBJ2-1,TRBV3-1,CASSQSLGYNEQFF
TRBJ2-3,TRBV5-1,CASSSGQIITDTQYF
TRBJ2-3,TRBV13,CASSRNMEDTQYF
TRBJ2-7,TRBV6-1,CASSEGQVGF
TRBJ1-6,TRBV5-1,CASSLQSDSSNSPLHF
TRBJ2-1,TRBV19,CASSVDRGNEQFF
TRBJ1-2,TRBV5-1,CASSRDPLDGYTF
TRBJ2-7,TRBV20-1,CSAIETGSYEQYF
TRBJ1-2,TRBV29-1,CSVHAGGGGYTF
TRBJ1-1,TRBV19,CASSIGGGGVTEAFF
TRBJ1-5,TRBV29-1,CSVGGSSNQPQHF
TRBJ2-7,TRBV2,CASTGTGGIYEQYF
TRBJ2-4,TRBV3-2,CASSQDEVDLAKNIQYF
TRBJ2-3,TRBV20-1,CSAGNGGRATSTDTQYF
TRBJ2-6,TRBV6-5,CASSLDRPSSGANVLTF
TRBJ2-1,TRBV2,CASSEEQGVSSYNEQFF
TRBJ2-7,TRBV5-1,CASSLEVGGNDEQYF
TRBJ2-7,TRBV21-1,CASSKAAGFGLAGGPLEQYF
TRBJ2-3,TRBV6-1,CASSASGRNTDTQYF
TRBJ2-7,TRBV20-1,CSASGDSYEQYF
TRBJ2-6,TRBV3-1,CASSLTFGTFFSGANVLTF
TRBJ2-7,TRBV6-5,CASSPAGTLDYEQYF
TRBJ2-7,TRBV5-4,CASSNPIRGASVEEQYF
TRBJ1-2,TRBV28,CASSLPILPRGHYGYTF
TRBJ2-1,TRBV7-6,CASSLGSGSSYNEQFF
TRBJ2-7,TRBV7-9,CASSLATGAYEQYF
TRBJ2-7,TRBV28,CASSDRPTYYEQYF
TRBJ1-2,TRBV5-1,CASVRARTIENYGYTF
TRBJ2-7,TRBV25-1,CASSEWGTAYEQYF
TRBJ1-5,TRBV30,CAWSLENNQPQHF
TRBJ2-7,TRBV9,CASSVDPGTASYEQYF
TRBJ2-7,TRBV28,CASSFTLAGLSYEQYF
TRBJ2-7,TRBV5-1,CASSLEGTYQVEQYF
TRBJ2-7,TRBV11-2,CASSPGGMSSYEQYF
TRBJ2-5,TRBV20-1,CSDHRDPETQYF
TRBJ1-1,TRBV14,CASSEVIGNTGAFF
TRBJ2-2,TRBV12-3/TRBV12-4,CASSLLSAGELFF
TRBJ2-7,TRBV19,CASSLRDRDSYEQYF
TRBJ1-4,TRBV18,CASSGQVDEKLFF
TRBJ2-3,TRBV5-5,CASSLASGQGRTDTQYF